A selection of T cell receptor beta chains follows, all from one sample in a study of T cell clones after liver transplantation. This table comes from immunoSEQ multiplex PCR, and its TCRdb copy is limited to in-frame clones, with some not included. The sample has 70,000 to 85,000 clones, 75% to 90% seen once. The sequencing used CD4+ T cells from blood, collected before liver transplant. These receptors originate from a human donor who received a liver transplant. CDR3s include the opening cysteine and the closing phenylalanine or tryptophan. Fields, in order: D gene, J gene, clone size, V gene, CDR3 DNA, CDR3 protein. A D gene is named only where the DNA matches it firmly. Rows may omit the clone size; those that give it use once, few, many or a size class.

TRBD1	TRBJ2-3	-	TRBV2	TGTGCCAGCACCCCGGACAGGGGTAGCACAGATACGCAGTATTTT	CASTPDRGSTDTQYF
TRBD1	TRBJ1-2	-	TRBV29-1	TGCAGCGTGGGACAGGGAGGGTATGACTATGGCTACACCTTC	CSVGQGGYDYGYTF
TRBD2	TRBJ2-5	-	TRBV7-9	TGTGCCAGCAGCCTAGAAGGCGGGAGGGAAGAGACCCAGTACTTC	CASSLEGGREETQYF
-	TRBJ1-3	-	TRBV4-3	TGCGCCAGCAGCCAAGAGAACTGGGGAAACACCATATATTTT	CASSQENWGNTIYF
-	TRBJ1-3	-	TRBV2	TGTGCCAGCAGTGCAAGGGAGCCTGGAAACACCATATATTTT	CASSAREPGNTIYF
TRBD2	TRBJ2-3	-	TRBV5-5	TGTGCCAGCAGCCTTATCCTGACTAGCGGCCCTTCAGATACGCAGTATTTT	CASSLILTSGPSDTQYF
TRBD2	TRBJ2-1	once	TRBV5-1	TGCGCCAGCAGCTTGTCGGCGGGACTAGCGGGTGAGCAGTTCTTC	CASSLSAGLAGEQFF
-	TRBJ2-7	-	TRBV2	TGTGCCAGCAGCGTAGACCAGGGAGAGCAGTACTTC	CASSVDQGEQYF
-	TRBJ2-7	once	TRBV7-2	TGTGCCAGCAGCTTAATGCGGGGCGAGCAGTACTTC	CASSLMRGEQYF
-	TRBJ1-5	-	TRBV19	TGTGCCAGTAGTATTGGGGGGGGTGGTCAGCCCCAGCATTTT	CASSIGGGGQPQHF
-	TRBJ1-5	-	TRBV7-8	TGTGCCAGCAGCTTCTTCGCAGGGAGGTTGGGTCAGCCCCAGCATTTT	CASSFFAGRLGQPQHF
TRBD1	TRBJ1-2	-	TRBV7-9	TGTGCCAGCAGCTCTAAAACTCAGGGGGACTATGGCTACACCTTC	CASSSKTQGDYGYTF
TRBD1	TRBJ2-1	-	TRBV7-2	TGTGCCAGCAGCTTCCCGGGACAGTCCTACAATGAGCAGTTCTTC	CASSFPGQSYNEQFF
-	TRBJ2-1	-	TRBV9	TGTGCCAGCAGCGTGACGACAAACACTGAGCAGTTCTTC	CASSVTTNTEQFF
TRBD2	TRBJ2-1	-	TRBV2	TGTGCCAGCGCTTCTAGAGGCGCGGGAGGGACTGAGCAGTTCTTC	CASASRGAGGTEQFF
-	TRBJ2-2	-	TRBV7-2	TGTGCCAGCAGCTTAGATTCAGGTGGATCCGGGGAGCTGTTTTTT	CASSLDSGGSGELFF
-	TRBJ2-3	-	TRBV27	TGTGCCAGCAGTTTACGGACAGTTAGCACAGATACGCAGTATTTT	CASSLRTVSTDTQYF
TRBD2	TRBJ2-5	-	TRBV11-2	TGTGCCAGCAGCCCCGGACTAGCGGGAGGGCCGAGGGAGACCCAGTACTTC	CASSPGLAGGPRETQYF
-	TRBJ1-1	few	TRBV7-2	TGTGCCAGCAGCCCTCAGTGGGGGAGGGCGGACACTGAAGCTTTCTTT	CASSPQWGRADTEAFF
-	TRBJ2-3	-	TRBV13	TGTGCCAGCAGCTTGGTCAGTCCCGCGGATACGCAGTATTTT	CASSLVSPADTQYF
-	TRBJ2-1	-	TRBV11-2	TGTGCCAGCAGCTTAGGTTATGAGCAGTTCTTC	CASSLGYEQFF
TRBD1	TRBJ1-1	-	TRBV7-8	TGTGCCAGCAGCCTCGGGGCAGGGGGATCGAGAAACACTGAAGCTTTCTTT	CASSLGAGGSRNTEAFF
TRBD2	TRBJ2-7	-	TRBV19	TGTGCGGTGCTCAAGCGGGAGAGCTCCTACGAGCAGTACTTC	CAVLKRESSYEQYF
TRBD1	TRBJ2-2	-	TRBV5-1	TGCGCCAGCAGCCAAGTTATTACAGGGGTGACAGGGGAGCTGTTTTTT	CASSQVITGVTGELFF
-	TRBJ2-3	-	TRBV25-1	TGTGCCAGCAGCGGGAGTCCCAATACGCAGTATTTT	CASSGSPNTQYF
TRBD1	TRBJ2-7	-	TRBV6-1	TGTGCCAGCAGAGGGACAGAATACCTTACCTACGAGCAGTACTTC	CASRGTEYLTYEQYF
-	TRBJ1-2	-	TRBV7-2	TGTGCCAGCAGCACAAATACACCGGACCCAAACTTGTATGGCTACACCTTC	CASSTNTPDPNLYGYTF
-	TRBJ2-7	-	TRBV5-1	TGCGCCAGCAGCTTGGTGGTAGCCCCCTACGAGCAGTACTTC	CASSLVVAPYEQYF
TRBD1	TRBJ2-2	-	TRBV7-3	TGTGCCAGCAGCTTTGTCGGGACAGGGGTTCTCGGGGAGCTGTTTTTT	CASSFVGTGVLGELFF
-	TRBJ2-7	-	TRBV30	TGTGCCTGGAGTAAATTGCAGGCCCTAACCTACGAGCAGTACTTC	CAWSKLQALTYEQYF
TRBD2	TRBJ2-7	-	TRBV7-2	TGTGCCAGCAGCTCCCCCGGGAGGTCCTACGAGCAGTACTTC	CASSSPGRSYEQYF
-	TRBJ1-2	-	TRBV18	TGTGCCAGCTCACCAAAGGCAGTAGCTAACTATGGCTACACCTTC	CASSPKAVANYGYTF
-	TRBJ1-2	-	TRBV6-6	TGTGCCAGCAGTCCTCCCCCCGGGGGCAGCTATGGCTACACCTTC	CASSPPPGGSYGYTF
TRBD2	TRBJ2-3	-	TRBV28	TGTGCCAGCAGTTTACCCCCTAGCGGTATGAGCACAGATACGCAGTATTTT	CASSLPPSGMSTDTQYF
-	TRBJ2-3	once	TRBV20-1	TGCAGTGCTGGACCGGTAATACAGCAGTATTTT	CSAGPVIQQYF
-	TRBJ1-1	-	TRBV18	TGTGCCAGCTCGGAGCTGGCAGAAAACACTGAAGCTTTCTTT	CASSELAENTEAFF
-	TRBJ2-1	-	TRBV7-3	TGTGCCAGCAGCTCGCTGGGGAACAATGAGCAGTTCTTC	CASSSLGNNEQFF